This TCR beta chain was sequenced in a study of T cell repertoires in cytomegalovirus infection. Study information: CMV infection plus the matching HLA type was flagged by public TCR beta signatures. The study's findings and limits: Ex vivo responses were dominated by HLA-C-restricted CMV-specific TCR beta clonotypes.

The germline V gene has CDR1 MDHEN and CDR2 SYDVKM. Trimming stripped 5 bases from V and 6 bases from J, with 16 bases between. CDR3 size: 14 residues. A single record per CDR3 protein comes from TCRdb applying MiXCR to the reads. The sample holds roughly 990,000 distinct CDR3 sequences, approximately 32% seen once. Comment on this clonotype: Its antigen is currently unknown.

This TCR was recovered from a human donor in good health (CMV status not recorded). Some clones in this sample may be carry-over from other donors' samples. The starting material was cultured CD8+ T cells from PBMCs, obtained from culture after CMV antigen stimulation. J is TRBJ1-1 and V is TRBV28; tentatively, D is TRBD1 (6 bases). The CDR3 is CASSLTGTGPEAFF. CDR3 coding DNA: TGTGCCAGCAGTCTCACAGGGACTGGTCCTGAAGCTTTCTTT. Based on the CDR3 plus reference TRBV28 and TRBJ1-1, the full variable domain is DVKVTQSSRYLVKRTGEKVFLECVQDMDHENMFWYRQDPGLGLRLIYFSYDVKMKEKGDIPEGYSVSREKKERFSLILESASTNQTSMYLCASSLTGTGPEAFFGQGTRLTVV.